The table lists the clone carrying this T cell receptor beta chain with a few counts. TRB rearrangements spanning V, D and J were amplified using mixed TRB-A/B primers. TCRdb re-called the multiplex PCR reads through MiXCR, storing one row per CDR3 protein. Counted here are 5,300 or so distinct CDR3 sequences, around a quarter occurring once; the ten biggest clones make up approximately 34%. Peripheral blood genomic DNA, not sorted cells or RNA, was the template. Germline V lookup: CDR1 SGHTA, CDR2 FQGNSA. The trim removed 1 base at V and 6 bases at J, leaving 15 bases unmatched. CDR3 length: 20 residues. This entry belongs to a study of T cell repertoires in aging, cancer and after chemotherapy. Overall study: Patients with glioblastoma brain tumors were sampled before and after temozolomide-based therapy. The full dataset contained several million TCR reads.

The J gene is TRBJ2-1, the V gene TRBV7-2, with TRBD2 identical over 13 bases. The source is a human donor with a solid tumor. Sequencing was carried out using blood. The CDR3 loop reads CASSLVGGFTSGRAGNEQFF. The CDR3 region has the DNA TGTGCCAGCAGCTTAGTGGGGGGCTTTACTAGCGGGAGGGCCGGCAATGAGCAGTTCTTC.